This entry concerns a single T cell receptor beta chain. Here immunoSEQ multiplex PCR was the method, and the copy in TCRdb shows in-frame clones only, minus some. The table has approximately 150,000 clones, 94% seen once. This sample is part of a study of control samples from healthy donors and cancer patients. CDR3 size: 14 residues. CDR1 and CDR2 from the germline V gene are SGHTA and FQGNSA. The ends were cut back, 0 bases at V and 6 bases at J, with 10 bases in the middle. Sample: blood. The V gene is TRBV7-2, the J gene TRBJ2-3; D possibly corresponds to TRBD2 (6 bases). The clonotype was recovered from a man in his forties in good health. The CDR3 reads CASSLATRGDTQYF. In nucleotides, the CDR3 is TGTGCCAGCAGCTTAGCGACCCGGGGGGATACGCAGTATTTT.